Below, 26 T cell receptor beta chains from the same sample are listed, as sequenced in a study of cytomegalovirus exposure and HLA in healthy donors. PCR used 60 Vbeta primers and 13 Jbeta primers. Profiling relied on immunoSEQ multiplex PCR, and the TCRdb table lists in-frame clones only, not all of them. The sample has around 120,000 clones, roughly 84% seen once; the top ten hold around 1.7%. The sequencing input was PBMCs. These receptors were collected from a boy younger than 18 in good health and CMV-seronegative.

This clone was seen more than once but under ten times. The chain has TRBV5-6 and TRBJ2-1; TRBD2 is a possible D gene (5 bases). V dropped 4 bases and J dropped 4 bases, with 12 bases sitting between them. Germline CDR1 and CDR2: SGHDT and YYEEEE. The CDR3 totals 14 residues. In DNA form, the CDR3 reads TGTGCCAGCAGCGGGAGCGTAGTATACAATGAGCAGTTCTTC. Protein: CASSGSVVYNEQFF.

The chain carries TRBV7-2 and TRBJ2-7, with D perhaps TRBD1 (5 bases). Trimming stripped 5 bases from V and 1 base from J, with 15 bases between. The CDR3 consists of 15 residues. Germline loops: CDR1 SGHTA, CDR2 FQGNSA. In nucleotides, the CDR3 is TGTGCCAGCAGCCCGGGTTCAGGGCCTTCCTACGAGCAGTACTTC. Amino acids: CASSPGSGPSYEQYF. The variable domain in full, completed from reference TRBV7-2 and TRBJ2-7, reads GAGVSQSPSNKVTEKGKDVELRCDPISGHTALYWYRQSLGQGLEFLIYFQGNSAPDKSGLPSDRFSAERTGGSVSTLTIQRTQQEDSAVYLCASSPGSGPSYEQYFGPGTRLTVT.

V is TRBV2 and J is TRBJ2-2; D might be TRBD1 (6 bases). Per the germline V gene, CDR1 is SNHLY and CDR2 is FYNNEI. The CDR3 sequence is 12 residues long. V gave up 9 bases and J gave up 4 bases, with 9 bases separating them. This CDR3 is CARGQITGELFF. CDR3 nucleotides: TGTGCCAGAGGACAGATCACCGGGGAGCTGTTTTTT. Together with reference TRBV2 and TRBJ2-2, the CDR3 gives the full variable domain: EPEVTQTPSHQVTQMGQEVILRCVPISNHLYFYWYRQILGQKVEFLVSFYNNEISEKSEIFDDQFSVERPDGSNFTLKIRSTKLEDSAMYFCARGQITGELFFGEGSRLTVL.

The CDR3 sequence is CASSYSGDPQPQHF. For the CDR3, the DNA is TGTGCCAGCAGTTACTCCGGGGATCCTCAGCCCCAGCATTTT. V gene TRBV6-6 combines with J gene TRBJ1-5; D call uncertain. V shed 0 bases and J shed 6 bases, with 9 bases lying between them. The CDR3 sequence is 14 residues long. Germline assignment: CDR1 MNHNY and CDR2 SVGAGI (reference sequence).

In DNA, the CDR3 is TGTGCCAGCAGCCTCCGCAGGGGTAGTACCTACGAGCAGTACTTC. Its protein is CASSLRRGSTYEQYF. The chain is built from TRBV9 and TRBJ2-7; D perhaps matches TRBD1 (6 bases). The V gene lost 4 bases and the J gene lost 2 bases, with 16 bases spanning the gap. The CDR3 is made up of 15 amino acids. Looked up from germline, CDR1 is SGDLS and CDR2 is YYNGEE.

V is TRBV11-2 and J is TRBJ2-2; weak D call: TRBD2 (6 bases). V gave up 0 bases and J gave up 4 bases, with 18 bases separating them. The length of the CDR3 is 18 residues. The germline gives CDR1 SGHAT, CDR2 FQNNGV. CDR3 sequence reads: CASSLEVGFVEGTGELFF. For the CDR3, the DNA is TGTGCCAGCAGCTTAGAGGTGGGGTTTGTGGAGGGCACCGGGGAGCTGTTTTTT.

The genes are TRBV19 and TRBJ1-1, with D tentatively TRBD1 (6 bases). CDR1 and CDR2 from the germline V gene are LNHDA and SQIVND (reference sequence). The length of the CDR3 is 14 residues. V was cut by 3 bases and J by 1 base, with 9 bases left in between. DNA for the CDR3: TGTGCCAGTAGTATGATAGGGGGGAACACTGAAGCTTTCTTT. As protein: CASSMIGGNTEAFF.

The chain employs TRBV7-2 and TRBJ1-2; D might be TRBD1 (6 bases). The V end was cut by 2 bases, the J end by 3 bases, with 10 bases between. Germline CDR1 SGHTA, CDR2 FQGNSA. CDR3 length equals 14 residues. DNA for the CDR3: TGTGCCAGCAGCTTAAGGGGGATCGACTATGGCTACACCTTC. This translates into CASSLRGIDYGYTF.

The chain links TRBV7-3 to TRBJ2-7; possible D gene TRBD2, 6 bases. In germline, CDR1 is SGHTA, CDR2 FQGTGA. This CDR3 has 17 residues. The ends were cut back, 1 base at V and 0 bases at J, with 16 bases in the middle. The CDR3 coding sequence is TGTGCCAGCAGCTTAAGGCGGATGGCGGGAAGCTCCTACGAGCAGTACTTC. Its protein is CASSLRRMAGSSYEQYF.

This chain uses TRBV7-6 with TRBJ2-5; D might be TRBD1 (6 bases). The CDR3 totals 14 residues. CDR1 and CDR2 (germline): SGHVS, FNYEAQ. With 2 bases removed from V and 5 bases from J, the gap between germline ends came to 12 bases. For the CDR3, the DNA is TGTGCCAGCAGCTTACATCCAGGGGACGAGACCCAGTACTTC. Residues: CASSLHPGDETQYF.

This clone was counted a single time. The chain employs TRBV6-1 and TRBJ2-7, with D maybe TRBD1 (6 bases). The CDR3 is 17 amino acids. Germline V lookup: CDR1 MNHNS, CDR2 SASEGT. V was pared by 4 bases and J by 2 bases, with 21 bases between. Here the CDR3 DNA reads TGTGCCAGCAGTGCCGGGACATCTCTCTTCCTAACCTACGAGCAGTACTTC. Its protein is CASSAGTSLFLTYEQYF.

This chain uses TRBV11-2 with TRBJ1-2; a weak D match, TRBD1 (6 bases). The CDR3 is made up of 14 amino acids. The V and J ends lost 0 bases and 5 bases respectively, with 10 bases between them. Germline CDR1 is SGHAT and CDR2 is FQNNGV. CDR3 bases: TGTGCCAGCAGCTTAGAAATCAGGGGTTATGGCTACACCTTC. Translated: CASSLEIRGYGYTF.

The CDR3 DNA follows: TGTGCCAGCAGCACCACTAGCTACAATGAGCAGTTCTTC. Its translation is CASSTTSYNEQFF. The chain uses TRBV11-3 and TRBJ2-1; a weak D match, TRBD2 (5 bases). Germline assignment: CDR1 SGHNT and CDR2 YENEEA. V lost 5 bases, J lost 3 bases, and 8 bases lay in between. The CDR3 covers 13 residues.

This chain connects TRBV5-1 to TRBJ2-2; no clear D gene. Germline assignment: CDR1 SGHRS and CDR2 YFSETQ. Deletions cut 2 bases from V and 0 bases from J, with 11 bases between. The CDR3 loop spans 16 amino acids. The DNA of the CDR3 is TGCGCCAGCAGCTTAATGGCAATACCGAACACCGGGGAGCTGTTTTTT. Translating it yields CASSLMAIPNTGELFF.

The chain links TRBV4-2 to TRBJ2-3, with D perhaps TRBD2 (5 bases). Germline V gene sequence: CDR1 LGHNA, CDR2 YNFKEQ. V gave up 3 bases and J gave up 10 bases, with 35 bases separating them. The CDR3 extends over 20 amino acids. In DNA form, the CDR3 reads TGTGCCAGCAGCCAGACGGGGAAGGATTTCCCCCCCCGTGTTGGGAGTCCGCAGTATTTT. Protein: CASSQTGKDFPPRVGSPQYF.

The V gene is TRBV15, the J gene TRBJ2-7; 7 bases fit TRBD2. Per germline, CDR1 LNHNV and CDR2 YYDKDF (reference sequence). V lost 3 bases, J lost 4 bases, and 0 bases stayed unmatched. This CDR3 contains 12 residues. CDR3 nucleotide sequence: TGTGCCACCAGCAGCGGGGGGTACGAGCAGTACTTC. Protein sequence: CATSSGGYEQYF.

V gene TRBV12-5 combines with J gene TRBJ1-5; TRBD1 aligns across 7 bases. Germline CDR1 and CDR2: LGHNT and FRNRAP. This CDR3 has 16 amino acids. V shed 1 base and J 5 bases; nucleotides not matched to a gene: 8. CDR3 in DNA: TGTGCTAGTGGTTTGGGACCAGGGACAGCCCATCAGCCCCAGCATTTT. It translates to CASGLGPGTAHQPQHF.

The CDR3 DNA follows: TGTGCCAGCAGCTTGGGGGGAAAGACAGATACGCAGTATTTT. As protein: CASSLGGKTDTQYF. The chain couples TRBV7-3 to TRBJ2-3; tentatively, D is TRBD2 (6 bases). This CDR3 is built from 14 residues. From germline, CDR1 is SGHTA and CDR2 FQGTGA. The V and J ends lost 3 bases and 3 bases respectively, with 10 bases between them.

The J gene is TRBJ2-1, the V gene TRBV4-2; D is perhaps TRBD2 (6 bases). V was clipped by 0 bases and J by 8 bases, with 17 bases between them. Germline CDR1 and CDR2: LGHNA and YNFKEQ. This CDR3 comprises 16 residues. CDR3 nucleotide sequence: TGTGCCAGCAGCCAAGATTGGGGGGAAGGGGTCGATGAGCAGTTCTTC. Translating it yields CASSQDWGEGVDEQFF.

This chain links TRBV5-4 with TRBJ1-1; D not certain. The CDR3 contains 12 residues. Germline CDR1 and CDR2: SGHNT and YYREEE (reference sequence). Trimming cost V 2 bases and J 2 bases, with 4 bases left between them. The CDR3 spells CASSFPNTEAFF. The CDR3 nucleotides read TGTGCCAGCAGCTTCCCAAACACTGAAGCTTTCTTT.

This chain joins TRBV6-1 and TRBJ1-1, with D perhaps TRBD1 (5 bases). Germline CDR1 MNHNS, CDR2 SASEGT. Trimming cost V 1 base and J 3 bases, with 9 bases left between them. There are 14 residues in the CDR3. The CDR3 loop is CASSEGGGDTEAFF. The CDR3 nucleotides are TGTGCCAGCAGTGAAGGGGGGGGAGACACTGAAGCTTTCTTT.

The rearrangement uses TRBV27 and TRBJ1-2, with a weak D call TRBD1 (6 bases). CDR1 and CDR2 (germline): MNHEY, SMNVEV (reference sequence). Trimming took 6 bases from V and 4 from J, leaving 15 bases between them. CDR3 size: 14 residues. The CDR3 loop is CASSVRQGIYGYTF. DNA of the CDR3: TGTGCCAGCAGCGTACGGCAGGGGATCTATGGCTACACCTTC.

This sequence joins TRBV2 and TRBJ1-2, with a possible D match to TRBD1 (6 bases). CDR1 and CDR2 (germline): SNHLY, FYNNEI. The germline V and J ends were trimmed by 4 bases and 4 bases, with 7 bases remaining between them. The CDR3 runs 12 residues. The CDR3 DNA is TGTGCCAGCAGTGCGGACAGCTATGGCTACACCTTC. It yields the protein CASSADSYGYTF.

The CDR3 spells CASRGRYTGELFF. CDR3 nucleotide sequence: TGTGCCAGCAGGGGGCGGTACACCGGGGAGCTGTTTTTT. The chain joins TRBV2 to TRBJ2-2; weak D call: TRBD1 (5 bases). CDR3 length: 13 amino acids. CDR1 and CDR2 (germline): SNHLY, FYNNEI. V lost 6 bases and J lost 3, with 8 bases in between.

V is TRBV19 and J is TRBJ1-4; no definite D call. V shed 10 bases and J shed 6 bases, with 18 bases lying between them. This CDR3 is 14 amino acids long. The germline V gene has CDR1 LNHDA and CDR2 SQIVND (reference sequence). The CDR3 sequence: CATQVRQQDEKLFF. CDR3 coding DNA: TGTGCCACCCAGGTACGCCAACAAGATGAAAAACTGTTTTTT.

This clone has a handful of counts. The chain uses TRBV2 and TRBJ1-1; 11 bases are shared with TRBD1. Germline CDR1 SNHLY, CDR2 FYNNEI. The junction had 4 bases not matched to a gene; V was cut back by 3 bases and J by 7 bases. This CDR3 region has 14 residues. CDR3 protein: CASSEDRGRGEAFF. The CDR3 nucleotides are TGTGCCAGCAGTGAGGACAGGGGGCGTGGTGAAGCTTTCTTT. Supplemented by reference TRBV2 and TRBJ1-1, the full variable domain reads EPEVTQTPSHQVTQMGQEVILRCVPISNHLYFYWYRQILGQKVEFLVSFYNNEISEKSEIFDDQFSVERPDGSNFTLKIRSTKLEDSAMYFCASSEDRGRGEAFFGQGTRLTVV.